These 9 T cell receptor beta chains were all obtained from the same sample, sequenced in a study of T-cell reconstitution after alpha-beta-depleted transplantation in children. Unique molecular identifiers were used in preparing the TCRbeta library. TCRdb re-called the PCR reads through MiXCR, storing one row per CDR3 protein. The sample comprises about 980,000 distinct CDR3 sequences, about 30% of which are singletons, and under 30% rests with the top ten. This material consisted of PBMCs, mostly from graft donor cells, taken 360 days after TCRalphabeta/CD19-depleted stem cell transplant. Receptors were obtained from a boy less than two years old who had a stem cell transplant for SCID, so the T cells may come from the graft donor.

This clonotype was seen just once. The chain has TRBV6-1 and TRBJ2-3, with 7 bases aligning to TRBD2. J lost 2 bases, V lost 6 bases, and 8 bases had no gene match. The CDR3 is 15 amino acids. Germline V gives CDR1 MNHNS, CDR2 SASEGT. The CDR3 reads CASRPSGALTDTQYF. The CDR3 region has the DNA TGTGCCAGCAGACCTAGCGGAGCTCTCACAGATACGCAGTATTTT.

The gene calls are TRBV6-4 and TRBJ2-7, with D perhaps given as TRBD1 or TRBD2 (6 bases each). CDR1 and CDR2 from the germline V gene are MRHNA and SNTAGT. CDR3 length: 14 residues. Trimming left V 8 bases short and J 2 bases short, with 16 bases between. In DNA, the CDR3 is TGTGCCAGCCTGGTAGTGAGGGGGGCCTACGAGCAGTACTTC. Protein: CASLVVRGAYEQYF.

The rearrangement uses TRBV12-3 or TRBV12-4 and TRBJ2-5; 7 bases align to TRBD2. Unmatched junction bases numbered 10, after V lost 7 bases and J lost 5 bases. This CDR3 spans 14 amino acids. The CDR3 region is CASTSGTKEETQYF. In nucleotides, the CDR3 is TGTGCCAGCACCTCCGGGACTAAGGAGGAGACCCAGTACTTC.

The chain has TRBV10-2 and TRBJ1-6; weak D call: TRBD1 (6 bases). Trimming cost V 3 bases and J 5 bases, with 17 bases left between them. The germline V gene encodes CDR1 WSHSY and CDR2 SAAADI. The CDR3 is 17 residues long. DNA for the CDR3: TGCGCCAGCAGTGATACAAGCAGGGGCGGAGATAATTCACCCCTCCACTTT. Its protein product is CASSDTSRGGDNSPLHF.

This clonotype was picked up a small number of times. This rearrangement joins TRBV5-1 to TRBJ1-3; the match to TRBD1 covers 11 bases. The CDR3 extends over 16 amino acids. With 4 bases clipped from V and 3 bases from J, the junction kept 6 bases outside the gene matches. Germline V gene sequence: CDR1 SGHRS, CDR2 YFSETQ. The CDR3 coding sequence is TGCGCCAGCAGCGCCGGACAGGGGGCGTTTGGAAACACCATATATTTT. This translates into CASSAGQGAFGNTIYF.

This clonotype appeared a single time. This sequence joins TRBV20-1 and TRBJ2-7; no clear D. The CDR3 length is 16 residues. V shed 3 bases and J shed 0 bases, with 18 bases lying between them. Germline lookup yields CDR1 DFQATT and CDR2 SNEGSKA (reference sequence). CDR3 protein: CSASPPDWKISYEQYF. In nucleotides, the CDR3 is TGCAGTGCTAGCCCCCCCGACTGGAAGATCTCCTACGAGCAGTACTTC.

The gene calls are TRBV12-3 or TRBV12-4 and TRBJ1-2; D not certain. Between the trimmed V and J ends, which lost 3 bases and 4 bases, there was a span of 12 bases. The CDR3 sequence is 14 residues long. CDR3 sequence: CASSFESALYGYTF. The CDR3 nucleotides are TGTGCCAGCAGTTTTGAATCAGCCCTCTATGGCTACACCTTC.

This clonotype was seen more than once but under ten times. The chain carries TRBV6-5 and TRBJ2-3; D unclear. V was shortened by 0 bases and J by 3 bases, with 10 bases between the two germline ends. Germline CDR1 and CDR2: MNHEY and SVGAGI. The CDR3 has 15 residues. CDR3 DNA sequence: TGTGCCAGCAGTTACTCTCCTCGGGTTACAGATACGCAGTATTTT. It is translated as CASSYSPRVTDTQYF.

The rearrangement uses TRBV4-1 and TRBJ2-7; TRBD2 matches 7 bases. Unmatched junction bases numbered 4, after V lost 0 bases and J lost 5 bases. This CDR3 contains 14 residues. The germline CDR1 and CDR2 sequences are MGHRA and YSYEKL. The chain's CDR3 is CASSQDLAGDEQYF. The DNA for the CDR3 is TGCGCCAGCAGCCAAGATCTCGCGGGGGACGAGCAGTACTTC.